The 30 T cell receptor beta chains listed next were all sequenced from one sample in a study of shared clonotypes between healthy human individuals. Clones were sequenced by immunoSEQ multiplex PCR, and TCRdb holds only the in-frame ones, with some missing. The sample comprises more than 900,000 clones, around 78% of which are singletons, and roughly 0.55% rests with the top ten. Sequencing was carried out using memory CD4+ T cells from PBMCs. Documented subset: CD45RA-negative fraction. All receptors derive from a man between 18 and 29 years old in good health. Some clones in this sample may be carry-over from other donors' samples.

The sample holds many counts of this clone. The rearrangement uses TRBV4-2 and TRBJ1-5; D not certain. This CDR3 is built from 14 residues. The V gene lost 4 bases and the J gene lost 2 bases, with 9 bases spanning the gap. Germline CDR1 and CDR2: LGHNA and YNFKEQ. CDR3 amino acids: CASSPSGGNQPQHF. CDR3 nucleotide sequence: TGTGCCAGCAGCCCGTCGGGTGGCAATCAGCCCCAGCATTTT.

The rearrangement links TRBV6-5 to TRBJ1-1; TRBD1 matches 9 bases. The J segment lost 5 bases and the V segment lost 3 bases, leaving 4 bases of the junction unmatched. From germline, CDR1 is MNHEY and CDR2 SVGAGI. This CDR3 has 14 amino acids. The CDR3 loop reads CASSYVGQGTEAFF. In DNA, the CDR3 is TGTGCCAGCAGTTATGTAGGACAGGGGACTGAAGCTTTCTTT.

CDR3 protein: CASSPGQGPMNTEAFF. For the CDR3, the DNA is TGTGCCAGCAGCCCCGGACAGGGGCCGATGAACACTGAAGCTTTCTTT. This chain connects TRBV7-8 to TRBJ1-1; 9 bases line up with TRBD1. CDR1 is SGHVS and CDR2 is FQNEAQ in the germline V gene. The CDR3 has 16 amino acids. J was trimmed by 0 bases and V by 5 bases; bases with no gene match: 7.

V is TRBV7-8 and J is TRBJ1-4, with no clear D. Germline CDR1 is SGHVS and CDR2 is FQNEAQ. V lost 4 bases and J 1 base, leaving 10 bases between the germline ends. This CDR3 has 15 residues. CDR3 DNA sequence: TGTGCCAGCAGCTCCATCCTTCGAACTAATGAAAAACTGTTTTTT. Amino acids: CASSSILRTNEKLFF.

The chain joins TRBV28 to TRBJ1-5; unclear D gene. Germline CDR1 and CDR2: MDHEN and SYDVKM. There are 14 residues in the CDR3. V was pared by 9 bases and J by 0 bases, with 12 bases between. The chain's CDR3 is CASSLPNSNQPQHF. CDR3 DNA sequence: TGTGCCAGTAGCCTACCGAATAGCAATCAGCCCCAGCATTTT.

This chain joins TRBV2 and TRBJ2-7; possibly TRBD1 for D (5 bases). The CDR3 sequence is 13 residues long. Germline V gives CDR1 SNHLY, CDR2 FYNNEI. The germline V and J ends were trimmed by 7 bases and 0 bases, with 10 bases remaining between them. CDR3 bases: TGTGCCAGCAAAGCAGGGCCCTCCTACGAGCAGTACTTC. As protein: CASKAGPSYEQYF.

This sequence joins TRBV25-1 and TRBJ1-2; possible D gene TRBD1, 5 bases. There are 15 residues in the CDR3. The V end was cut by 5 bases, the J end by 0 bases, with 13 bases between. Germline-derived CDR1 and CDR2 are MGHDK and SYGVNS. CDR3 nucleotide sequence: TGTGCCAGCAGTCCCCCTGCAGGGTCTAACTATGGCTACACCTTC. Amino acids: CASSPPAGSNYGYTF.

The rearrangement uses TRBV5-8 and TRBJ1-1; D ambiguous. The CDR3 loop spans 17 amino acids. From germline, CDR1 is SGHTS and CDR2 YDEGEE. V was shortened by 4 bases and J by 2 bases, with 21 bases between the two germline ends. The CDR3 nucleotides read TGTGCCAGCAGCCTCCGGACGGCCTCCACATTAAACACTGAAGCTTTCTTT. Protein: CASSLRTASTLNTEAFF.

This chain connects TRBV5-4 to TRBJ2-5; TRBD2 might be the D (6 bases). The V gene lost 2 bases and the J gene lost 7 bases, with 15 bases spanning the gap. The V gene's germline CDR1 is SGHNT and CDR2 YYREEE (reference sequence). The length of the CDR3 is 14 residues. CDR3 protein: CASSFTGTGGTQYF. The CDR3 coding sequence is TGTGCCAGCAGCTTCACCGGGACTGGGGGGACCCAGTACTTC.

V and J are TRBV4-1 and TRBJ2-5; D possibly corresponds to TRBD2 (5 bases). V was pared by 4 bases and J by 2 bases, with 14 bases between. The CDR3 runs 15 residues. From germline, CDR1 is MGHRA and CDR2 YSYEKL. The CDR3 here is CASSPGVERQETQYF. The CDR3 DNA sequence: TGCGCCAGCAGCCCCGGGGTAGAAAGGCAAGAGACCCAGTACTTC.

The chain employs TRBV6-6 and TRBJ2-1; D remains unclear. Trimming removed 4 bases from V and 1 base from J, with 5 bases in between. The germline CDR1 and CDR2 sequences are MNHNY and SVGAGI (reference sequence). The CDR3 runs to 13 residues. In DNA, the CDR3 is TGTGCCAGCAGTTTCGGGTCCTACAATGAGCAGTTCTTC. Amino acids: CASSFGSYNEQFF.

This chain connects TRBV28 to TRBJ1-5, with D possibly matching TRBD1 (5 bases). Germline V gene lookup returns CDR1 MDHEN and CDR2 SYDVKM. Trimming cost V 8 bases and J 6 bases, with 11 bases left between them. The CDR3 covers 12 residues. Here the CDR3 DNA reads TGTGCCAGCGGGGGGGGGAGTCAGCCCCAGCATTTT. It yields the protein CASGGGSQPQHF.

This clone was detected only a few times. Other DNA sequences in the same sample also yield this CDR3. The genes are TRBV4-1 and TRBJ2-7, with 14 bases aligning to TRBD2. The junction had 2 bases not matched to a gene; V was cut back by 1 base and J by 3 bases. The CDR3 is 16 residues long. Germline V gene lookup returns CDR1 MGHRA and CDR2 YSYEKL. As DNA, the CDR3 is TGCGCCAGCAGCCAAGGGACTAGCGGGAGGATCTACGAGCAGTACTTC. This gives the protein CASSQGTSGRIYEQYF.

This clone was seen only a few times. A much larger clone differs by one base, so this may be a read error. Since the CDR3 does not end with the conserved phenylalanine or tryptophan, this likely comes from a read error. The CDR3 nucleotides are TGTGCCGGCGCGGGACAGGGAGGATCACCCCTCCACTCT. This gives the protein CAGAGQGGSPLHS. The rearrangement joins TRBV30 to TRBJ1-6, with 9 nucleotides matching TRBD1. CDR1 and CDR2 (germline): GTSNPN, SVGIG (reference sequence). This CDR3 region has 13 residues. The V and J ends lost 8 bases and 10 bases, in that order; junction bases with no gene match: 9.

This clone was counted between two and nine times. The gene calls are TRBV4-2 and TRBJ1-5, with D perhaps matching TRBD1 (5 bases). Looked up from germline, CDR1 is LGHNA and CDR2 is YNFKEQ. The CDR3 runs to 16 residues. V lost 5 bases, J lost 0 bases, and 14 bases lay in between. The CDR3: CASSSRGGDSNQPQHF. In DNA form, the CDR3 reads TGTGCCAGCAGCTCAAGGGGAGGAGATAGCAATCAGCCCCAGCATTTT.

The chain links TRBV7-2 to TRBJ2-5, with TRBD1 identical over 10 bases. The CDR3 extends over 14 amino acids. V shed 5 bases and J 4 bases; nucleotides not matched to a gene: 4. Germline V lookup: CDR1 SGHTA, CDR2 FQGNSA. The CDR3 DNA reads TGTGCCAGCAGCCCAGGACAGGGGGGAGAGACCCAGTACTTC. Protein: CASSPGQGGETQYF.

This sequence joins TRBV28 and TRBJ2-3, with TRBD2 identical over 7 bases. Trimming took 8 bases from V and 5 from J; bases not matched to a gene: 4. The CDR3 contains 12 residues. Germline CDR1 is MDHEN and CDR2 is SYDVKM. Here the CDR3 reads CASGGGKDTQYF. CDR3 DNA sequence: TGTGCCAGCGGGGGGGGGAAAGATACGCAGTATTTT.

A single count supports this clone. J is TRBJ2-7 and V is TRBV10-3, with 14 bases aligning to TRBD2. The junction had 6 bases not matched to a gene; V was cut back by 10 bases and J by 4 bases. The germline V gene encodes CDR1 ENHRY and CDR2 SYGVKD. The CDR3 is made up of 14 amino acids. The CDR3, as DNA: TGTGCCACCGCGGGGACTAGCGGGAGTTACGAGCAGTACTTC. Its translation is CATAGTSGSYEQYF.

The chain employs TRBV30 and TRBJ2-2; 7 bases are a match to TRBD1. The CDR3 covers 15 residues. Germline V gene sequence: CDR1 GTSNPN, CDR2 SVGIG (reference sequence). V was pared by 4 bases and J by 1 base, with 6 bases of the junction left unmatched. CDR3 coding DNA: TGTGCCTGGAATCTGGGACAGAAGAACACCGGGGAGCTGTTTTTT. This translates into CAWNLGQKNTGELFF.

This clone has only one observation. V gene TRBV7-3 combines with J gene TRBJ2-7; 9 positions agree with TRBD2. Per the germline V gene, CDR1 is SGHTA and CDR2 is FQGTGA. The CDR3 totals 16 residues. V shed 2 bases and J 1 base; nucleotides not matched to a gene: 6. CDR3 residues: CASSLGLATGSYEQYF. The CDR3 DNA follows: TGTGCCAGCAGCTTAGGACTAGCGACAGGATCCTACGAGCAGTACTTC.

The chain is built from TRBV9 and TRBJ2-5, with 10 positions matching TRBD2. The junction had 1 base not matched to a gene; V was cut back by 2 bases and J by 0 bases. The CDR3 covers 15 residues. The V gene's germline CDR1 is SGDLS and CDR2 YYNGEE. Here the CDR3 DNA reads TGTGCCAGCAGCGTTAGCGGGGGGCACCAAGAGACCCAGTACTTC. Amino acids: CASSVSGGHQETQYF.

The V and J genes are TRBV4-1 and TRBJ2-7; D gene uncertain. The CDR3 loop spans 9 amino acids. Germline lookup yields CDR1 MGHRA and CDR2 YSYEKL. V was trimmed by 9 bases and J by 2 bases, leaving 2 bases between them. The CDR3 nucleotides read TGCGCCAGTACCTACGAGCAGTACTTC. Amino acids: CASTYEQYF.

The V call is TRBV5-1, the J call TRBJ2-1; 11 positions agree with TRBD2. Germline CDR1 reads SGHRS; CDR2 reads YFSETQ. V lost 1 base and J lost 4; bases outside the gene matches: 10. The CDR3 length is 18 residues. The CDR3 region is CASSLRPGTSGDYNEQFF. The DNA of the CDR3 is TGCGCCAGCAGCTTGCGTCCCGGGACTAGCGGAGATTACAATGAGCAGTTCTTC.

The rearrangement joins TRBV10-3 to TRBJ2-1, with a weak D call TRBD1 (5 bases). The CDR3 runs to 14 residues. Germline V gene data show CDR1 as ENHRY and CDR2 as SYGVKD. Trimming took 2 bases from V and 2 from J, leaving 7 bases between them. The CDR3 reads CAISETGPYNEQFF. In nucleotides, the CDR3 is TGTGCCATCAGTGAGACAGGTCCCTACAATGAGCAGTTCTTC.

This clone was seen just once. The chain employs TRBV29-1 and TRBJ2-1; D is unclear. Germline values: CDR1 SQVTM, CDR2 ANQGSEA. V lost 6 bases and J lost 3, with 6 bases in between. The CDR3 runs 11 residues. The CDR3 coding sequence is TGCAGCGTGAGCCGCTACAATGAGCAGTTCTTC. Residues: CSVSRYNEQFF.

V is TRBV6-5 and J is TRBJ2-7; TRBD1 agrees at 7 bases. Germline trimming cut 4 bases from V and 4 bases from J; bases unmatched to any gene: 4. Germline-derived CDR1 and CDR2 are MNHEY and SVGAGI. The CDR3 runs to 13 residues. DNA of the CDR3: TGTGCCAGCAGTTTAAGACAGGGTTACGAGCAGTACTTC. Protein sequence: CASSLRQGYEQYF.

Notes on this clone: This specimen includes other DNA sequences encoding the same CDR3. This chain connects TRBV7-9 to TRBJ2-7, with 9 bases matching TRBD1. The CDR3 length is 14 residues. From germline, CDR1 is SEHNR and CDR2 FQNEAQ (reference sequence). V lost 5 bases to trimming and J lost 4 bases; unmatched junction nucleotides: 6. The CDR3 coding sequence is TGTGCCAGCAGCCCCGACAGGGGGGCGTACGAGCAGTACTTC. It encodes CASSPDRGAYEQYF.

This clone was recorded only once. The rearrangement joins TRBV6-5 to TRBJ2-1; 8 positions agree with TRBD2. The CDR3 totals 15 residues. Trimming at V came to 2 bases and at J to 4 bases, leaving 4 bases not matched to a gene. Germline V gene data show CDR1 as MNHEY and CDR2 as SVGAGI. CDR3 residues: CASSYTSGLYNEQFF. The CDR3 nucleotides read TGTGCCAGCAGTTACACTAGCGGACTTTACAATGAGCAGTTCTTC.

As for this clone: Other DNA sequences of this sample code for an identical CDR3. This chain uses TRBV27 with TRBJ2-5; D ambiguous. Germline lookup yields CDR1 MNHEY and CDR2 SMNVEV (reference sequence). V lost 5 bases and J lost 0, with 7 bases in between. The CDR3 has 13 amino acids. Here the CDR3 DNA reads TGTGCCAGCAGTCCTTCGTACCAAGAGACCCAGTACTTC. This translates into CASSPSYQETQYF.

The rearrangement uses TRBV10-3 and TRBJ2-3, with D unresolved. The length of the CDR3 is 15 residues. V was pared by 10 bases and J by 0 bases, with 17 bases between. Germline V gene data show CDR1 as ENHRY and CDR2 as SYGVKD. The CDR3 reads CATGSSPPSTDTQYF. The CDR3 DNA is TGTGCCACCGGTTCGAGTCCTCCTAGCACAGATACGCAGTATTTT.